The source of this TCR beta chain is a study of OX40 agonist ivuxolimab in advanced cancers. The timepoints at which blood was sampled were baseline, cycle 4 day 1, and cycle 7 day 1. The CDR3 is 12 residues long. V shed 6 bases and J shed 7 bases, with 12 bases lying between them. Germline V gene lookup returns CDR1 MNHNS and CDR2 SASEGT. Libraries were prepared by immunoSEQ multiplex PCR; TCRdb keeps only in-frame clonotypes and omits some of them. Of around 35,000 clones detected, around 81% appear once; the ten largest clones hold 1.3% to 1.5%. The gene calls are TRBV6-1 and TRBJ1-1; D is perhaps TRBD1 (6 bases). This receptor was obtained from an adult with an advanced solid tumor such as melanoma, head and neck, liver or kidney cancer. The material sequenced was CD4+ or CD8+ T cells sorted from blood, taken in a trial of the OX40 agonist ivuxolimab. CDR3 protein: CASRTGSVEAFF. CDR3 bases: TGTGCCAGCAGAACAGGGAGCGTTGAAGCTTTCTTT.